This T cell receptor (beta chain) came from a study of T-cell memory formation after mild COVID-19. Study conclusions and caveats: Clones contracting over day 15 to 85 were CD4/CD8 balanced, with later expanders leaning CD4+. A subset of responding clones appeared in pre-infection memory, suggesting cross-reactive memory joined. Shrinking CD4+ clones resided mostly in CM and EM, and CD8+ ones in EMRA.

This clonotype has only a few counts. Its cognate antigen is unknown. V gave up 4 bases and J gave up 2 bases, with 12 bases separating them. The CDR3 loop spans 14 amino acids. Germline CDR1 is SGHVS and CDR2 is FQNEAQ. With constant-segment primers, 5'RACE yielded cDNA libraries of TCR alpha and TCR beta that carried sample barcodes and UMIs. TCRdb re-analysed the 5' RACE reads in MiXCR, keeping a single row per CDR3 protein. The table lists about 310,000 distinct CDR3 sequences, roughly 19% of them singletons. This TCR derives from a man between 18 and 29 years old who had mild COVID-19 (a few samples of this study predate the infection). Cell type and time point are not known. Sequences were obtained from PBMCs or a T cell subset sorted from them (not recorded which). This chain joins TRBV7-8 and TRBJ2-7; D remains ambiguous. The CDR3 reads CASSSKGRAYEQYF. The CDR3 DNA reads TGTGCCAGCAGCTCAAAGGGCAGAGCCTACGAGCAGTACTTC.